These 14 T cell receptor beta chains were all obtained from the same sample, sequenced in a study of regulatory T cells in long-lasting Graves disease. This sample's time point: persistent/refractory GD, antithyroid drugs over 5 years with positive TRAb. RNA extracted from PBMCs served as the sequencing template. Through Arm-PCR of CDR3 regions and iRepertoire HTBI primers, TCR beta libraries were built. A single record per CDR3 protein comes from TCRdb applying MiXCR to the multiplex PCR reads. The table records 450,000 or so distinct CDR3 sequences, approximately 22% of them present only once. Here the sequenced sample was peripheral blood mononuclear cells (PBMCs), taken when the disease was refractory, from a patient treated with antithyroid drugs. The source is a female donor with Graves disease.

This sequence joins TRBV10-3 and TRBJ2-3; 7 positions agree with TRBD2. The CDR3 is made up of 13 amino acids. With V trimmed by 8 bases and J by 3 bases, 5 bases remained unmatched. CDR1 ENHRY and CDR2 SYGVKD come from the germline V gene. This CDR3 reads CAILAGRTDTQYF. CDR3 bases: TGTGCCATCCTCGCCGGGAGGACAGATACGCAGTATTTT.

The chain couples TRBV10-3 to TRBJ2-5; D remains unclear. The germline V gene has CDR1 ENHRY and CDR2 SYGVKD. The CDR3 runs 13 residues. The V end lost 3 bases, the J end lost 2 bases, and 7 bases lay between the germline ends. CDR3 amino acids: CAISEGQQETQYF. DNA of the CDR3: TGTGCCATCAGTGAAGGGCAGCAAGAGACCCAGTACTTC.

This clonotype showed up many times. V and J are TRBV7-9 and TRBJ2-5, with no clear D. V was clipped by 3 bases and J by 1 base, with 6 bases between them. Germline loops: CDR1 SEHNR, CDR2 FQNEAQ (reference sequence). This CDR3 region has 13 residues. The CDR3 nucleotides are TGTGCCAGCAGCTTTCAGCCCCAAGAGACCCAGTACTTC. Amino acids: CASSFQPQETQYF.

This clonotype was found many times. This chain links TRBV12-3 or TRBV12-4 with TRBJ1-5, with D uncertain. The CDR3 length is 15 residues. Deletions cut 2 bases from V and 0 bases from J, with 8 bases between. The CDR3 sequence is CASSLLSNSNQPQHF. The CDR3 nucleotides read TGTGCCAGCAGTTTATTGTCTAATAGCAATCAGCCCCAGCATTTT.

This clonotype was recorded many times. The V call is TRBV12-3 or TRBV12-4, the J call TRBJ1-2, with 7 bases that match TRBD1. Unmatched junction bases numbered 13, after V lost 6 bases and J lost 6 bases. The CDR3 extends over 15 amino acids. As DNA, the CDR3 is TGTGCCAGCAGCCCGACAGGGCCGTTGACCCATGGCTACACCTTC. Translating gives CASSPTGPLTHGYTF.

V is TRBV12-3 or TRBV12-4 and J is TRBJ2-2; 9 bases match TRBD2. This CDR3 has 16 residues. J lost 8 bases, V lost 7 bases, and 14 bases had no gene match. In nucleotides, the CDR3 is TGTGCCAGCAACCGAGAGGGGCGGGAGGGCCTAGGGGAGCTGTTTTTT. Translation: CASNREGREGLGELFF.

This clonotype came up once. J is TRBJ2-5 and V is TRBV2; unclear D gene. The CDR3 has 11 amino acids. V lost 7 bases and J lost 3, with 6 bases in between. CDR1 is SNHLY, CDR2 FYNNEI, per germline. CDR3 coding DNA: TGTGCCAGCAAAGAAGAAGAGACCCAGTACTTC. It encodes CASKEEETQYF.

The chain couples TRBV6-1 to TRBJ2-1; unclear D gene. The V and J ends lost 7 bases and 1 base respectively, with 2 bases between them. The germline gives CDR1 MNHNS, CDR2 SASEGT. This CDR3 comprises 11 residues. The CDR3 region has the DNA TGTGCCAGCATTTCCTACAATGAGCAGTTCTTC. It codes for CASISYNEQFF.

This clonotype was observed a few times. This sequence joins TRBV25-1 and TRBJ1-2, with D unclear. CDR1 and CDR2 from the germline V gene are MGHDK and SYGVNS. This CDR3 comprises 16 residues. Trimming took 9 bases from V and 0 from J, leaving 20 bases between them. DNA of the CDR3: TGTGCCAGAATACCCCGCCCCCCGGACGCTAACTATGGCTACACCTTC. Its protein product is CARIPRPPDANYGYTF.

Remarks on this clonotype: A far more abundant clone sits one base away, making this likely a read error. The chain employs TRBV28 and TRBJ2-1; D might be TRBD1 or TRBD2, each matching 5 bases. Germline lookup yields CDR1 MDHEN and CDR2 SYDVKM. The CDR3 is 13 residues long. V lost 6 bases and J lost 10, with 16 bases in between. The CDR3, as DNA: TGTGCCAGCAGAGCCCCGGGACCCTACGAGCAGTTCTTC. Amino acids: CASRAPGPYEQFF.

This clonotype was recorded at least ten times. The V and J genes are TRBV12-3 or TRBV12-4 and TRBJ2-5; no firm D call. V shed 7 bases and J shed 5 bases, with 11 bases lying between them. This CDR3 region has 12 residues. In nucleotides, the CDR3 is TGTGCCAGCACCCGTCCTGGGGAGACCCAGTACTTC. Translated: CASTRPGETQYF.

This clonotype appeared many times. The J gene is TRBJ2-2, the V gene TRBV5-1; TRBD2 matches 13 bases. CDR1 and CDR2 from the germline V gene are SGHRS and YFSETQ. The J segment lost 7 bases and the V segment lost 6 bases, leaving 9 bases of the junction unmatched. The CDR3 contains 16 residues. The chain's CDR3 is CASTLQGLAGHGELFF. In nucleotides, the CDR3 is TGCGCCAGCACACTCCAGGGACTAGCGGGACACGGGGAGCTGTTTTTT.

This clonotype was counted only a few times. The chain uses TRBV5-1 and TRBJ1-1; no reliable D call. This CDR3 is 13 amino acids long. Trimming left V 4 bases short and J 3 bases short, with 10 bases between. Germline V gene data show CDR1 as SGHRS and CDR2 as YFSETQ. CDR3 coding DNA: TGCGCCAGCAGCGCGGCCCGGTACACTGAAGCTTTCTTT. It codes for CASSAARYTEAFF. Using reference TRBV5-1 and TRBJ1-1 for the parts outside the CDR3, the full variable domain is KAGVTQTPRYLIKTRGQQVTLSCSPISGHRSVSWYQQTPGQGLQFLFEYFSETQRNKGNFPGRFSGRQFSNSRSEMNVSTLELGDSALYLCASSAARYTEAFFGQGTRLTVV.

The genes are TRBV6-5 and TRBJ1-1; D gene ambiguous. V gave up 4 bases and J gave up 6 bases, with 15 bases separating them. The CDR3 runs to 14 residues. Germline V gene sequence: CDR1 MNHEY, CDR2 SVGAGI. The CDR3 nucleotides read TGTGCCAGCAGTTTACAATTGATGGCTCCTGAAGCTTTCTTT. Protein: CASSLQLMAPEAFF.